Each of the 11 T cell receptor beta chains below was sequenced from the same sample in a study of T cell responses to AZD1222 COVID-19 vaccine. Generated by immunoSEQ multiplex PCR, the TCRdb table keeps only in-frame clones and is missing some. The sample includes 79,000 or so clones, roughly nine tenths of them seen just once. Sequencing was performed on peripheral blood, taken 28 days after the second AZD1222 dose. These receptors all come from an adult who received the AZD1222 COVID-19 vaccine.

The V gene is TRBV4-3, the J gene TRBJ2-7; D unclear. This CDR3 region has 14 residues. The ends were cut back, 0 bases at V and 3 bases at J, with 9 bases in the middle. Germline V CDR1 and CDR2: LGHNA, YSLEER. CDR3 residues: CASSQDISSYEQYF. In nucleotides, the CDR3 is TGCGCCAGCAGCCAAGATATTAGCAGCTACGAGCAGTACTTC.

This chain uses TRBV7-3 with TRBJ2-2; D not certain. The CDR3 runs to 15 residues. The germline V gene has CDR1 SGHTA and CDR2 FQGTGA. Trimming cost V 2 bases and J 4 bases, with 11 bases left between them. CDR3 sequence: CASSLPPVGTGELFF. CDR3 coding DNA: TGTGCCAGCAGCTTACCGCCGGTTGGCACCGGGGAGCTGTTTTTT.

The DNA for the CDR3 is TGTGCCAGCAGTGATCCCCGGGACAGGGGTTCACCCCTCCACTTT. Its translation is CASSDPRDRGSPLHF. This chain uses TRBV6-1 with TRBJ1-6; 10 bases line up with TRBD1. This CDR3 contains 15 residues. V trimming: 3 bases; J trimming: 9 bases; junction bases outside the gene matches: 5. Germline V lookup: CDR1 MNHNS, CDR2 SASEGT.

The sample holds one count of this clone. DNA of the CDR3: TGTGCCAGCACTAGGGACTTGGAAAATGTTTATGGCTACACCTTC. Translation gives CASTRDLENVYGYTF. V gene TRBV9 combines with J gene TRBJ1-2; perhaps TRBD1 as D (5 bases). The CDR3 runs to 15 residues. Germline V lookup: CDR1 SGDLS, CDR2 YYNGEE. The V end was cut by 6 bases, the J end by 5 bases, with 20 bases between.

This clone was found once. The chain links TRBV5-6 to TRBJ1-2, with a tentative D call TRBD1 (5 bases). CDR1 SGHDT and CDR2 YYEEEE come from the germline V gene. V lost 0 bases to trimming and J lost 8 bases, with 11 bases between them. This CDR3 is built from 13 residues. As DNA, the CDR3 is TGTGCCAGCAGCTTGGCGGGGCGCCCCGGCTACACCTTC. It translates to CASSLAGRPGYTF.

The chain uses TRBV20-1 and TRBJ2-7; perhaps TRBD1 as D (5 bases). From germline, CDR1 is DFQATT and CDR2 SNEGSKA (reference sequence). This CDR3 region has 11 residues. Trimming shortened V by 1 base and J by 9 bases, and 10 bases separated the two germline ends. The CDR3 here is CSARVIRGQYF. As DNA, the CDR3 is TGCAGTGCTAGAGTAATTAGGGGGCAGTACTTC.

This clone has just one count. This rearrangement joins TRBV21-1 to TRBJ1-6. TRBV21-1 is given as a pseudogene. The CDR3 consists of 15 residues. The CDR3 spells CASSNIFSYNSPLHF. The CDR3 DNA follows: TGTGCCAGCAGCAATATCTTCTCCTATAATTCACCCCTCCACTTT.

This clone was found once. The J gene is TRBJ2-5, the V gene TRBV9; no clear D. Trimming pared 0 bases from V and 1 base from J, leaving 7 bases between. The CDR3 loop spans 14 amino acids. Germline CDR1 and CDR2: SGDLS and YYNGEE. The CDR3 is CASSVDGFQETQYF. The CDR3 coding sequence is TGTGCCAGCAGCGTAGACGGGTTCCAAGAGACCCAGTACTTC.

This chain links TRBV28 with TRBJ1-1; possibly TRBD1 for D (6 bases). Germline CDR1 reads MDHEN; CDR2 reads SYDVKM. The V gene lost 4 bases and the J gene lost 0 bases, with 12 bases spanning the gap. This CDR3 spans 15 amino acids. CDR3 residues: CASSSQQGLNTEAFF. In DNA form, the CDR3 reads TGTGCCAGCAGTTCCCAACAGGGCCTGAACACTGAAGCTTTCTTT. The variable domain in full, completed from reference TRBV28 and TRBJ1-1, reads DVKVTQSSRYLVKRTGEKVFLECVQDMDHENMFWYRQDPGLGLRLIYFSYDVKMKEKGDIPEGYSVSREKKERFSLILESASTNQTSMYLCASSSQQGLNTEAFFGQGTRLTVV.

This clone was counted a few times. CDR3 sequence: CASSMRSGATNEKLFF. CDR3 nucleotides: TGTGCCAGTAGTATGCGATCGGGAGCAACTAATGAAAAACTGTTTTTT. J is TRBJ1-4 and V is TRBV19, with D unresolved. V lost 3 bases to trimming and J lost 0 bases, with 11 bases between them. Germline CDR1 and CDR2: LNHDA and SQIVND (reference sequence). There are 16 residues in the CDR3.

The V call is TRBV27, the J call TRBJ2-2; TRBD1 matches 10 bases. The CDR3 is 17 amino acids. Trimming cost V 0 bases and J 5 bases; bases outside gene matches: 6. The germline V gene encodes CDR1 MNHEY and CDR2 SMNVEV (reference sequence). The CDR3 region has the DNA TGTGCCAGCAGTTTATCCGCGGACAGGGGGTGGACCGGGGAGCTGTTTTTT. It yields the protein CASSLSADRGWTGELFF.